What follows is one T cell receptor beta chain and its context. No antigen is known for it. The use of a sample-barcoded 5' primer and a J-beta primer mix characterized a second PCR of about 6 to 11 cycles. TCRdb fed the 5' RACE reads into MiXCR, producing one record per CDR3 protein. The sample records some 1.5 million distinct CDR3 sequences, roughly 43% being singletons. This entry comes from a study of blood T cells in healthy people across ages. Findings and caveats of the study: Diversity figures derived from one million T cells were judged to underestimate the true value.

Per the germline V gene, CDR1 is SQVTM and CDR2 is ANQGSEA. This CDR3 contains 15 residues. Sequenced material: blood. V is TRBV29-1 and J is TRBJ2-3; a possible D gene is TRBD1 (5 bases). The source of this sequence is a woman younger than 30 in good health. For the CDR3, the DNA is TGCAGTGTCAGAAGACTGGGGCTAGGCACAGATACGCAGTATTTT. Amino acid sequence: CSVRRLGLGTDTQYF.